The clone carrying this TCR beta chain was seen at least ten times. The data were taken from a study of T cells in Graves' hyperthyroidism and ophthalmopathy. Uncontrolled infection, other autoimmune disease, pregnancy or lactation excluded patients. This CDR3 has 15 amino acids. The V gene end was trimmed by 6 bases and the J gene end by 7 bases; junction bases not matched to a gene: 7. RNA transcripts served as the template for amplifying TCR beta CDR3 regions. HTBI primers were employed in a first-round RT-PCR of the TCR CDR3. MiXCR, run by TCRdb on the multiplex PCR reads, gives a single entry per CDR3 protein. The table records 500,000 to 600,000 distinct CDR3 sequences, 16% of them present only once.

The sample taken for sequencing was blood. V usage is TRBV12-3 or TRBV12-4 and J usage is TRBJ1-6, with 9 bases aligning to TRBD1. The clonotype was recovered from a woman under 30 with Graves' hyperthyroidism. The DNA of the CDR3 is TGTGCCAGCAGACAAACAGGGGGCCGGAATTCACCCCTCCACTTT. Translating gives CASRQTGGRNSPLHF.